This TCR beta chain was sequenced in a study of T-cell memory formation after mild COVID-19 (dated by TCRdb to the early 2020s). Context from the whole study: TCR sequence clusters from the two donors were found to be largely donor specific. In two donors, T-cell clones that expanded and contracted after mild COVID-19 were followed by sequencing TCRalpha and TCRbeta repertoires longitudinally. The cohort was made up of two young adult volunteers, one female and one male, who were previously healthy. Overall results and qualifications from the work: Some responding clones were detected in pre-infection memory, which suggested that pre-existing cross-reactive memory T cells had joined the SARS-CoV-2 response. SARS-CoV-2 specificity was not confirmed for the second-wave clones peaking on day 37. Contracting CD4+ clones were located mainly in the CM and EM memory subsets, whereas CD8+ clones were found to be enriched in EMRA. The study covered only a couple of mild cases, and larger cohorts including severe cases with pre-infection samples were considered necessary. Balanced CD4/CD8 phenotypes were observed for clones contracting from day 15 to 85, whereas a bias towards CD4+ was observed for a second wave of clones expanding from day 15 to 37.

This clonotype has just a few counts. The antigen it binds to is not known. No clone much larger than this one lies a single base away; base qualities are absent. Sequencing instrument: Illumina NovaSeq 6000. cDNA libraries for TCRalpha and TCRbeta were prepared by 5'RACE using constant-segment primers, with sample barcodes and unique molecular identifiers added. Trizol reagent was used to extract RNA from every sample. Amplification of the libraries took two PCR steps, and the second step added a second sample barcode plus Illumina TruSeq adapters. The libraries were sequenced on an Illumina NovaSeq using 2 x 150 bp paired-end reads. As for the authors' bioinformatics: The reads were demultiplexed and collapsed into UMI-guided consensus sequences using migec v1.2.7. With mixcr v2.1.11, UMI consensuses were aligned to TRA and TRB V and J templates and assembled into clonotypes. A clonotype was counted as expanded or contracted only when both edgeR and NoisET called the clonotype significant, with the noise models trained on biological replicates. For edgeR calls, a false discovery rate-adjusted p below 0.01 and a log2 fold-change threshold of 1 were applied. As an exploratory analysis of dynamics, max-normalized trajectories of the 1000 most abundant clonotypes were examined by PCA with hierarchical clustering. Separately sequenced CD4+ and CD8+ repertoires were used to assign the CD4 or CD8 phenotype of responding clones. TCRdb trimmed public reads at Q25 via fastp, called clones via MiXCR and kept in-frame beta chains. Here each entry gathers all rows of one CDR3 protein and keeps the most common genes and DNA. The V and J calls here are based on TCRdb, not the publication. This sample lists about 140,000 distinct CDR3 sequences; approximately 5.7% were detected once. The ten largest clones add up to more than 2% of the sample.

PBMCs were isolated by Ficoll-Paque density gradient centrifugation. V and J are trimmed by 3 bases and 2 bases, and the gene matches miss 5 bases of the junction. The CDR3 holds 14 amino acids from the cysteine to the phenylalanine. Left in the record is the CDR3 DNA by itself, 42 bases read in frame from the first base. CDR1 and CDR2 are read off the germline V gene (reference sequence) as GTSNPN and SVGIG. The source material was PBMCs or a T cell subset sorted from them (not recorded which). The sequence came from an adult woman who had mild COVID-19 (a few samples of this study predate the infection). The sample titles of this study are shuffled in the database, so cell type and time point are left out; the donor was told from shared clones. Recombination joined TRBV30 with TRBJ2-3; TRBD1 matches 7 bases in the middle. The DNA sequence is as follows: TGTGCCTGGAGACAGGGGCTGCACACAGATACGCAGTATTTT. Its protein reads: CAWRQGLHTDTQYF.